This T cell receptor (beta chain) is from a study of T cell responses to AZD1222 COVID-19 vaccine. Study-level background: Timing groups of about 4 and about 12 weeks for second doses were pooled.

V was cut by 6 bases and J by 7 bases, with 13 bases left in between. There are 12 residues in the CDR3. Study results and caveats: Vaccination with two AZD1222 doses was followed by a rise in Spike-specific TCR breadth and depth. Researchers took repertoire samples only after the peak T cell response had come. Regions 160-218 and 743-854 dominated among vaccine-associated CD4 TCRs spanning spike.

Data came from immunoSEQ multiplex PCR; TCRdb stores just in-frame clones and leaves some out. The table has around 190,000 clones, around 88% seen once. To note about this clone: The antigen remains undetermined.

The V call is TRBV12-3 or TRBV12-4, the J call TRBJ2-7; possible D gene TRBD2, 6 bases. The origin of this receptor is an adult in good health. Sequences were derived from peripheral blood, sampled on day 0 of AZD1222 vaccination. DNA of the CDR3: TGTGCCAGCAGCTTGGGGGGTCGGGAGCAGTACTTC. Translation gives CASSLGGREQYF.